These 25 T cell receptor beta chains were all obtained from the same sample, sequenced in a study of T cells in Graves' hyperthyroidism and ophthalmopathy. RNA transcripts served as the template for amplifying TCR beta CDR3 regions. Carried out on the TCR CDR3, a first-round RT-PCR used the HTBI primer set. Each CDR3 protein gets one entry after TCRdb re-called the multiplex PCR reads with MiXCR. The data show hundreds of thousands of distinct CDR3 sequences, roughly 17% seen once. Sequenced: blood. The source is a woman in her late teens or twenties with Graves' hyperthyroidism.

This clonotype was seen ten or more times. V and J are TRBV20-1 and TRBJ2-5; possible D gene TRBD2, 7 bases. Deletions cut 1 base from V and 1 base from J, with 10 bases between. Germline V gene data show CDR1 as DFQATT and CDR2 as SNEGSKA (reference sequence). The CDR3 extends over 14 amino acids. The CDR3 loop is CSARGAGAQETQYF. As DNA, the CDR3 is TGCAGTGCTAGAGGTGCGGGGGCCCAAGAGACCCAGTACTTC.

This clonotype was counted ten times or more. The chain has TRBV20-1 and TRBJ1-5; TRBD1 agrees at 8 bases. There are 15 residues in the CDR3. With V trimmed by 3 bases and J by 3 bases, 7 bases remained unmatched. Looked up from germline, CDR1 is DFQATT and CDR2 is SNEGSKA (reference sequence). The CDR3 region is CSASHRGFNNQPQHF. The CDR3 coding sequence is TGCAGTGCTAGTCACAGGGGGTTTAACAATCAGCCCCAGCATTTT.

This clonotype has just a few counts. The CDR3 sequence: CASSVSVDYGYTF. The CDR3, as DNA: TGTGCCAGCAGCGTATCGGTCGACTATGGCTACACCTTC. The chain carries TRBV9 and TRBJ1-2; no clear D gene. Per germline, CDR1 SGDLS and CDR2 YYNGEE. The CDR3 runs to 13 residues. V dropped 1 base and J dropped 3 bases, with 7 bases sitting between them. Complete variable domain (other parts from reference TRBV9 and TRBJ1-2): DSGVTQTPKHLITATGQRVTLRCSPRSGDLSVYWYQQSLDQGLQFLIQYYNGEERAKGNILERFSAQQFPDLHSELNLSSLELGDSALYFCASSVSVDYGYTFGSGTRLTVV.

This clonotype was observed a few times. Written as DNA, the CDR3 is TGTGCCAGCAGCCCACAGTACGGGGGGGGACTAGCACCCGAGCAGTACTTC. This sequence encodes CASSPQYGGGLAPEQYF. The rearrangement joins TRBV7-2 to TRBJ2-7, with 9 positions matching TRBD2. J gave up 6 bases and V 5 bases, and 17 bases lay outside the gene matches. CDR1 is SGHTA and CDR2 is FQGNSA in the germline V gene. The CDR3 spans 17 residues.

The V and J genes are TRBV3-1 and TRBJ2-3; D remains ambiguous. There are 14 residues in the CDR3. The germline CDR1 and CDR2 sequences are LGHDT and YNNKEL (reference sequence). Trimming took 8 bases from V and 0 from J, leaving 12 bases between them. The CDR3 reads CASRLGVSTDTQYF. The DNA of the CDR3 is TGTGCCAGCCGCCTAGGTGTCAGCACAGATACGCAGTATTTT.

Turning to this clonotype: This may come from a read error, since a much larger clone is one base off. The chain's CDR3 is CASSLSGGWLYEQFF. The CDR3 DNA follows: TGTGCCAGCAGTTTAAGTGGTGGGTGGCTCTACGAGCAGTTCTTC. The chain couples TRBV12-3 or TRBV12-4 to TRBJ2-7; no clear D gene. TRBJ2-1 matches the DNA end more closely, so the J call is doubtful. This CDR3 is 15 amino acids long.

This clonotype has at least ten counts. The rearrangement links TRBV7-2 to TRBJ1-1, with 8 bases fitting TRBD1. This CDR3 has 17 residues. The germline V gene encodes CDR1 SGHTA and CDR2 FQGNSA. The V gene end was trimmed by 5 bases and the J gene end by 0 bases; junction bases not matched to a gene: 11. DNA for the CDR3: TGTGCCAGCAGCCCGACCCGCCCAGGGGGCTTGAACACTGAAGCTTTCTTT. It is translated as CASSPTRPGGLNTEAFF.

This clonotype has a count of ten or more. The chain employs TRBV20-1 and TRBJ1-5; D may be TRBD1 (5 bases). With 1 base removed from V and 1 base from J, the gap between germline ends came to 8 bases. Per the germline V gene, CDR1 is DFQATT and CDR2 is SNEGSKA (reference sequence). This CDR3 contains 14 residues. The CDR3 DNA reads as TGCAGTGCTAGAGTCCAGGGAAGCAATCAGCCCCAGCATTTT. It specifies CSARVQGSNQPQHF.

This clonotype was counted between two and nine times. The chain recombines TRBV7-2 with TRBJ1-1; a weak D match, TRBD1 (6 bases). This CDR3 spans 16 amino acids. V gave up 1 base and J gave up 2 bases, with 14 bases separating them. The germline gives CDR1 SGHTA, CDR2 FQGNSA. The CDR3 nucleotides read TGTGCCAGCAGCTTAGTAGGGGGGCCACCTAACACTGAAGCTTTCTTT. Translating gives CASSLVGGPPNTEAFF. The full variable domain, with the rest looked up from reference TRBV7-2 and TRBJ1-1, is GAGVSQSPSNKVTEKGKDVELRCDPISGHTALYWYRQSLGQGLEFLIYFQGNSAPDKSGLPSDRFSAERTGGSVSTLTIQRTQQEDSAVYLCASSLVGGPPNTEAFFGQGTRLTVV.

This clonotype was observed at least ten times. This chain joins TRBV7-2 and TRBJ1-2; unclear D gene. The ends were cut back, 4 bases at V and 4 bases at J, with 4 bases in the middle. Germline CDR1 reads SGHTA; CDR2 reads FQGNSA. CDR3 length: 11 residues. The CDR3 sequence: CASSSPYGYTF. The CDR3 DNA reads as TGTGCCAGCAGCTCCCCCTATGGCTACACCTTC. Together with reference TRBV7-2 and TRBJ1-2, the CDR3 gives the full variable domain: GAGVSQSPSNKVTEKGKDVELRCDPISGHTALYWYRQSLGQGLEFLIYFQGNSAPDKSGLPSDRFSAERTGGSVSTLTIQRTQQEDSAVYLCASSSPYGYTFGSGTRLTVV.

In its sample, this clonotype was seen many times. This chain connects TRBV7-2 to TRBJ2-7; 9 bases align to TRBD1. V lost 5 bases to trimming and J lost 6 bases; unmatched junction nucleotides: 5. Germline V CDR1 and CDR2: SGHTA, FQGNSA. The CDR3 consists of 13 residues. The CDR3 DNA sequence: TGTGCCAGCAGCATCGACAGGGGGGGCGAGCAGTACTTC. Protein: CASSIDRGGEQYF.

This clonotype was counted many times. V usage is TRBV20-1 and J usage is TRBJ1-2; D may be TRBD1 (6 bases). Germline-derived CDR1 and CDR2 are DFQATT and SNEGSKA (reference sequence). V was clipped by 0 bases and J by 7 bases, with 15 bases between them. This CDR3 comprises 14 residues. The CDR3 loop is CSARDRTELSGYTF. In DNA, the CDR3 is TGCAGTGCTAGAGACCGGACAGAATTGAGTGGCTACACCTTC.

At least ten counts were recorded for this clonotype. The gene calls are TRBV6-1 and TRBJ2-7; D is uncertain. Germline lookup yields CDR1 MNHNS and CDR2 SASEGT. The germline V and J ends were trimmed by 5 bases and 4 bases, with 21 bases remaining between them. This CDR3 is built from 16 residues. The chain's CDR3 is CASSSLLLGTRYEQYF. CDR3 bases: TGTGCCAGCAGTTCCCTACTGCTCGGAACGAGGTACGAGCAGTACTTC.

This clonotype was detected ten times or more. V usage is TRBV18 and J usage is TRBJ1-2; D uncertain. V lost 2 bases and J lost 4, with 5 bases in between. This CDR3 has 12 residues. The germline V gene encodes CDR1 KGHSH and CDR2 LQKENI. CDR3 residues: CASSPYGYGYTF. The CDR3 DNA follows: TGTGCCAGCTCACCATACGGCTATGGCTACACCTTC.

This clonotype was detected ten times or more. This rearrangement joins TRBV12-3 or TRBV12-4 to TRBJ2-5; TRBD2 aligns across 8 bases. The CDR3 contains 15 residues. V shed 4 bases and J 4 bases; nucleotides not matched to a gene: 8. CDR3 nucleotides: TGTGCCAGCAGTTCGGGCGGGGGGACGAGAGAGACCCAGTACTTC. Its protein product is CASSSGGGTRETQYF.

The sample holds a few counts of this clonotype. V is TRBV10-3 and J is TRBJ1-2; D gene unclear. CDR3 length equals 15 residues. V was cut by 4 bases and J by 6 bases, with 18 bases left in between. Per germline, CDR1 ENHRY and CDR2 SYGVKD. CDR3 in amino acids: CAISGGSRNFDGYTF. The CDR3 DNA reads TGTGCCATCAGTGGAGGCAGTCGGAATTTTGATGGCTACACCTTC.

The chain carries TRBV29-1 and TRBJ1-1; D is ambiguous. The V gene's germline CDR1 is SQVTM and CDR2 ANQGSEA. The CDR3 length is 12 residues. The V gene lost 2 bases and the J gene lost 1 base, with 5 bases spanning the gap. The CDR3 spells CSVEWGNTEAFF. CDR3 in DNA: TGCAGCGTTGAATGGGGGAACACTGAAGCTTTCTTT.

The sample holds a few counts of this clonotype. J is TRBJ1-4 and V is TRBV20-1; D ambiguous. The CDR3 spans 11 residues. V lost 6 bases to trimming and J lost 8 bases, with 10 bases between them. CDR1 and CDR2 from the germline V gene are DFQATT and SNEGSKA (reference sequence). The CDR3, as DNA: TGCAGTGCGCTGACCCTGGAAAAACTGTTTTTT. This encodes CSALTLEKLFF.

This clonotype has a count of ten or more. The rearrangement uses TRBV30 and TRBJ2-1; 13 bases fit TRBD2. The CDR3 length is 14 residues. V was clipped by 7 bases and J by 9 bases; unmatched bases: 9. CDR1 is GTSNPN, CDR2 SVGIG, per germline (reference sequence). As DNA, the CDR3 is TGTGCCTCACGACTAGCGGGAGGCACGGGTGAGCAGTTCTTC. Translating it yields CASRLAGGTGEQFF.

The chain links TRBV3-1 to TRBJ1-3; TRBD1 is a possible D gene (5 bases). V was clipped by 3 bases and J by 2 bases, with 14 bases between them. Per the germline V gene, CDR1 is LGHDT and CDR2 is YNNKEL (reference sequence). This CDR3 spans 16 amino acids. The CDR3 DNA is TGTGCCAGCAGCCATCTGGCATGGGGGGCTGGAAACACCATATATTTT. Translated, it gives CASSHLAWGAGNTIYF.

The rearrangement joins TRBV3-1 to TRBJ2-2, with D possibly matching TRBD1 (5 bases). The germline V gene encodes CDR1 LGHDT and CDR2 YNNKEL (reference sequence). V lost 3 bases to trimming and J lost 3 bases, with 11 bases between them. The CDR3 extends over 15 amino acids. The CDR3 is CASSQGQGYTGELFF. The CDR3 nucleotides are TGTGCCAGCAGCCAGGGGCAGGGATACACCGGGGAGCTGTTTTTT.

This clonotype was found a few times. The chain links TRBV6-4 to TRBJ2-3, with D unclear. Germline V gene lookup returns CDR1 MRHNA and CDR2 SNTAGT. With 0 bases removed from V and 8 bases from J, the gap between germline ends came to 12 bases. The CDR3 runs to 14 residues. For the CDR3, the DNA is TGTGCCAGCAGTGACTCGAGCCCCGAGAGTACGCAGTATTTT. Translation: CASSDSSPESTQYF.

This clonotype was counted between two and nine times. The chain is built from TRBV30 and TRBJ2-2; 10 positions agree with TRBD2. CDR1 is GTSNPN, CDR2 SVGIG, per germline (reference sequence). V trimming: 2 bases; J trimming: 7 bases; junction bases outside the gene matches: 7. The CDR3 extends over 15 amino acids. The CDR3 nucleotides are TGTGCCTGGAGTAGCGGGAGGGCCCTCGGCGGGGAGCTGTTTTTT. It specifies CAWSSGRALGGELFF.

This clonotype was counted a few times. This chain uses TRBV4-1 with TRBJ1-4, with TRBD1 identical over 8 bases. This CDR3 region has 16 residues. Trimming cost V 4 bases and J 1 base; bases outside gene matches: 5. Germline V gives CDR1 MGHRA, CDR2 YSYEKL. CDR3 in amino acids: CASSPFGTGTNEKLFF. The CDR3 DNA follows: TGCGCCAGCAGCCCCTTTGGGACAGGAACTAATGAAAAACTGTTTTTT.

The chain links TRBV6-2 or TRBV6-3 to TRBJ2-7; 12 bases fit TRBD2. CDR1 and CDR2 from the germline V gene are MNHEY and SVGEGT. With 6 bases clipped from V and 3 bases from J, the junction kept 6 bases outside the gene matches. The CDR3 covers 15 residues. The CDR3 loop is CASRSSGRGGYEQYF. The DNA of the CDR3 is TGTGCCAGCAGGTCTAGCGGGAGGGGCGGCTACGAGCAGTACTTC.